These 11 T cell receptor beta chains came from one sample sequenced in a study of shared clonotypes between healthy human individuals. The table came from immunoSEQ multiplex PCR; TCRdb's copy has only in-frame clones and leaves some out. The table shows about 2 million clones, with approximately 95% occurring only once. Sequenced sample: naive CD4+ T cells sorted from blood. Documented subset: CD45RA+ positively selected. The receptors were sampled from a man in his late teens or twenties in good health.

The chain couples TRBV27 to TRBJ2-7, with 9 positions matching TRBD1. The V and J ends lost 5 bases and 5 bases, in that order; junction bases with no gene match: 7. Germline V gives CDR1 MNHEY, CDR2 SMNVEV (reference sequence). The CDR3 has 14 residues. The CDR3 loop reads CASSAPGTGHEQYF. The DNA for the CDR3 is TGTGCCAGCAGTGCTCCCGGGACAGGGCACGAGCAGTACTTC.

The V gene is TRBV5-1, the J gene TRBJ1-4, with 9 bases that match TRBD1. CDR1 and CDR2 (germline): SGHRS, YFSETQ. The CDR3 consists of 18 residues. The ends lost 4 bases at V and 7 bases at J; junction bases unmatched: 17. The CDR3 nucleotides read TGCGCCAGCAGCAACCCCGTCGGGACAGGGTTTGGGACTGAAAAACTGTTTTTT. It is translated as CASSNPVGTGFGTEKLFF.

This chain connects TRBV30 to TRBJ2-3, with 8 bases matching TRBD2. Germline CDR1 and CDR2: GTSNPN and SVGIG (reference sequence). This CDR3 contains 15 residues. J gave up 2 bases and V 4 bases, and 8 bases lay outside the gene matches. In DNA, the CDR3 is TGTGCCTGGACCGGGGGGGCTCCGTCCACAGATACGCAGTATTTT. Encoded protein: CAWTGGAPSTDTQYF.

The gene calls are TRBV10-1 and TRBJ2-3, with a weak D call TRBD2 (5 bases). Germline assignment: CDR1 WNHNN and CDR2 SYGVQD (reference sequence). The CDR3 covers 13 residues. Trimming took off 2 bases at V and 10 bases at J, with 13 bases between the two ends. The CDR3 sequence is CASSEEGRSAQYF. CDR3 bases: TGCGCCAGCAGTGAGGAGGGCAGAAGTGCGCAGTATTTT.

The V and J genes are TRBV6-1 and TRBJ2-6; D uncertain. There are 14 residues in the CDR3. The V end was cut by 6 bases, the J end by 0 bases, with 6 bases between. In germline, CDR1 is MNHNS, CDR2 SASEGT. CDR3 sequence reads: CASRVPSGANVLTF. As DNA, the CDR3 is TGTGCCAGCAGGGTACCCTCTGGGGCCAACGTCCTGACTTTC.

The CDR3 protein is CSVEEQRQGGELFF. CDR3 DNA: TGCAGCGTTGAAGAGCAAAGGCAGGGGGGGGAGCTGTTTTTT. The chain combines TRBV29-1 with TRBJ2-2; D possibly corresponds to TRBD1 (6 bases). V was shortened by 0 bases and J by 8 bases, with 13 bases between the two germline ends. CDR1 and CDR2 (germline): SQVTM, ANQGSEA. CDR3 length equals 14 residues.

The rearrangement links TRBV5-6 to TRBJ2-2; no clear D. The CDR3 is 12 residues long. Germline assignment: CDR1 SGHDT and CDR2 YYEEEE. V dropped 7 bases and J dropped 6 bases, with 10 bases sitting between them. CDR3 bases: TGTGCCAGCGGCTGGGTCTCCGGGGAGCTGTTTTTT. This translates into CASGWVSGELFF.

This chain links TRBV6-6 with TRBJ2-7; the match to TRBD1 covers 8 bases. V was pared by 8 bases and J by 3 bases, with 6 bases of the junction left unmatched. Germline V lookup: CDR1 MNHNY, CDR2 SVGAGI (reference sequence). CDR3 length equals 13 residues. The CDR3 region has the DNA TGTGCCAGCTCCCTCGGACAGGGCTACGAGCAGTACTTC. This codes for CASSLGQGYEQYF.

The DNA for the CDR3 is TGCGCCAGCAGCCAAGGCCAGGGGTCGGAGACCCAGTACTTC. Its protein is CASSQGQGSETQYF. The chain joins TRBV4-1 to TRBJ2-5; D possibly corresponds to TRBD1 (6 bases). The V end lost 1 base, the J end lost 5 bases, and 11 bases lay between the germline ends. The CDR3 extends over 14 amino acids. Germline assignment: CDR1 MGHRA and CDR2 YSYEKL.

In this sample, this clone turned up once. The chain recombines TRBV28 with TRBJ1-5; 7 bases are shared with TRBD1. There are 14 residues in the CDR3. The trim removed 10 bases at V and 1 base at J, leaving 7 bases unmatched. Germline V gene sequence: CDR1 MDHEN, CDR2 SYDVKM. As DNA, the CDR3 is TGTGCCACCCGACAGGGTGGCAGCAATCAGCCCCAGCATTTT. As protein: CATRQGGSNQPQHF.

This chain connects TRBV6-1 to TRBJ1-2; D unclear. V was cut by 6 bases and J by 6 bases, with 14 bases left in between. Per germline, CDR1 MNHNS and CDR2 SASEGT. The CDR3 consists of 13 residues. In DNA form, the CDR3 reads TGTGCCAGCAGGCTCGCAAGTGGGCATGGCTACACCTTC. Translation: CASRLASGHGYTF.